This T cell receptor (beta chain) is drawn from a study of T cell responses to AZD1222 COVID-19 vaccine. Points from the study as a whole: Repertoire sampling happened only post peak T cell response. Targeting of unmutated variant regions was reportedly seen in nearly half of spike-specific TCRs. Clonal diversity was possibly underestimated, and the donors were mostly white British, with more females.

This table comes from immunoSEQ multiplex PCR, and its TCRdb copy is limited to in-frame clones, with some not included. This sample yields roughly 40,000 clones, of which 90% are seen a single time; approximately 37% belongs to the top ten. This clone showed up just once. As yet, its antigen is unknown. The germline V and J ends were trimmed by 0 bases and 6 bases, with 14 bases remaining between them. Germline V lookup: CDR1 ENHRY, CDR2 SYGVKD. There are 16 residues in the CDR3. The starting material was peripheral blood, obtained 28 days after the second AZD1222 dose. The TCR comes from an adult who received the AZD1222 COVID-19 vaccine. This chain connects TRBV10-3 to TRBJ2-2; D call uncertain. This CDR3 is CAISESSQVLPGELFF. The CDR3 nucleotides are TGTGCCATCAGTGAGTCGTCTCAAGTCTTGCCCGGGGAGCTGTTTTTT.